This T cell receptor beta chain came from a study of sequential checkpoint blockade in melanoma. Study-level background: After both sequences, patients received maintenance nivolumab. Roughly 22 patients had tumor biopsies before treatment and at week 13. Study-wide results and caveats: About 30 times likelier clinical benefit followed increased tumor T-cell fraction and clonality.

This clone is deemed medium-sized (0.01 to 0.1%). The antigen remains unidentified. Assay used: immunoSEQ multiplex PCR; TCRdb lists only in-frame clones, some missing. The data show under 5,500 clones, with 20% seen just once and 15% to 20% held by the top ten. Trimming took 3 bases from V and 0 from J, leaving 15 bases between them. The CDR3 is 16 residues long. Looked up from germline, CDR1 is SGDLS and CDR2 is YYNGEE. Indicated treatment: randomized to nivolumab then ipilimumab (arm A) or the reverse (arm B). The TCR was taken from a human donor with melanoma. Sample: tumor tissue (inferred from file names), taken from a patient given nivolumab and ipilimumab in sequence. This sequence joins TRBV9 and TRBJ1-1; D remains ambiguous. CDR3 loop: CASSEEPPGMNTEAFF. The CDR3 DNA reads TGTGCCAGCAGCGAGGAGCCCCCGGGGATGAACACTGAAGCTTTCTTT.